The entry below describes one T cell receptor beta chain. Its recognized antigen is unknown. Per-nucleotide qualities are absent, and no much larger clonotype sits a single base away. The data derive from a study of T cell changes during pregnancy in multiple sclerosis (dated by TCRdb to the late 2010s). In terms of the full investigation: The study examined how the T cell repertoire changed over the course of pregnancy in women with multiple sclerosis.

Library creation used the immunoSEQ multiplex PCR assay. Sourced from immuneACCESS, this table was stored by TCRdb with only in-frame sequences that have V and J called. A share of the clones is absent; for the studies checked, an unresolved V gene accounts for under half, and the remainder has no known explanation. The sample contains tens of thousands of clones, about nine tenths of them found a single time. The biggest ten clones account for approximately 2.3% of the sample. Sample: peripheral blood, taken in the first trimester of pregnancy. The sequence was collected from a female donor in good health, enrolled as a control in a pregnancy study.

The nucleotide sequence reads TGTGCCAGCAGCTTGGAAGCGGCTTACAATGAGCAGTTCTTC. Translation gives CASSLEAAYNEQFF. The V gene is TRBV5-4 and the J gene is TRBJ2-1, with a weak D call of TRBD2 (5 bases match). The junction carries 8 bases between V and J, which are trimmed by 0 bases and 4 bases respectively. Looking up the germline V gene (reference sequence) yields CDR1 SGHNT and CDR2 YYREEE. The cysteine opens and the phenylalanine closes a CDR3 of 14 amino acids. Of the read, only the CDR3 DNA is kept; its 42 bases are in frame from base 1.